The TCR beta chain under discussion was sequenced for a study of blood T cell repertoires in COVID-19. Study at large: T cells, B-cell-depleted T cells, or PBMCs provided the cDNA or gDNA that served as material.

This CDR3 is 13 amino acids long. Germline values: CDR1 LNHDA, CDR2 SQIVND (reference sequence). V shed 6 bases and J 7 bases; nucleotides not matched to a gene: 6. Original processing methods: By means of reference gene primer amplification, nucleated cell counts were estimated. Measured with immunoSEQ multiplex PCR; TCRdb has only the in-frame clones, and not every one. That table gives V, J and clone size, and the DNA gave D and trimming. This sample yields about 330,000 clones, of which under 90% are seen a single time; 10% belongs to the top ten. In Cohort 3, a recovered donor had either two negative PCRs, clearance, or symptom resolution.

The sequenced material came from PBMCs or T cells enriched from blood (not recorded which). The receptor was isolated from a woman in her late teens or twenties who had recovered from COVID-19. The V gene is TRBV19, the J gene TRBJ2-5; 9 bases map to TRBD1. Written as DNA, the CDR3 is TGTGCCAGTAGCGACAGGGGGGTGGGGACCCAGTACTTC. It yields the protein CASSDRGVGTQYF.